Below are 6 T cell receptor beta chains sequenced from a single sample in a study of T cell responses to AZD1222 COVID-19 vaccine. TCRdb's table, derived via immunoSEQ multiplex PCR, lists solely in-frame clones and lacks some. This sample has some 130,000 clones, with 65% to 90% found just once. This specimen was peripheral blood, taken on day 0 of AZD1222 vaccination. The receptor set was obtained from an adult in good health.

To note about this clone: Distinct nucleotide sequences in the sample also encode this CDR3. The gene calls are TRBV4-3 and TRBJ1-2; the D is unclear. The CDR3 totals 12 residues. Germline CDR1 reads LGHNA; CDR2 reads YSLEER. Trimming removed 0 bases at V and 5 bases at J, with 4 bases between. The CDR3 DNA reads as TGCGCCAGCAGCCAAGATCGGTATGGCTACACCTTC. Translation gives CASSQDRYGYTF.

The chain uses TRBV11-2 and TRBJ2-5; 7 bases map to TRBD1. Germline lookup yields CDR1 SGHAT and CDR2 FQNNGV. V was pared by 4 bases and J by 3 bases, with 5 bases of the junction left unmatched. The CDR3 has 14 residues. The CDR3 nucleotides are TGTGCCAGCAGCTCGCTTCAGGGGGAAGAGACCCAGTACTTC. Its translation is CASSSLQGEETQYF.

Concerning this clone itself: The same CDR3 is also encoded by other DNA sequences in this sample. V gene TRBV5-1 combines with J gene TRBJ1-3; tentative D call: TRBD1 (5 bases). Germline CDR1 reads SGHRS; CDR2 reads YFSETQ. The ends were cut back, 0 bases at V and 0 bases at J, with 7 bases in the middle. This CDR3 is built from 15 residues. CDR3 in amino acids: CASSLGGSSGNTIYF. The CDR3 bases are TGCGCCAGCAGCTTGGGGGGGAGCTCTGGAAACACCATATATTTT.

The chain links TRBV3-1 (or the pseudogene TRBV3-2) to TRBJ2-5, with D perhaps matching TRBD1 or TRBD2 (6 bases each). This CDR3 region has 14 residues. Germline V CDR1 and CDR2: LGHDT, YNNKEL (reference sequence). Trimming stripped 3 bases from V and 6 bases from J, with 14 bases between. In nucleotides, the CDR3 is TGTGCCAGCAGCCACAAGGGGGGCGAACAGACCCAGTACTTC. Translated: CASSHKGGEQTQYF.

There are a few counts of this clone. The rearrangement joins TRBV5-6 to TRBJ1-2; D not resolved. The CDR3 runs to 14 residues. Trimming cost V 3 bases and J 5 bases, with 14 bases left between them. CDR1 is SGHDT and CDR2 is YYEEEE in the germline V gene. The CDR3 loop is CASSSGTGPYGYTF. In DNA, the CDR3 is TGTGCCAGCAGCTCGGGAACCGGACCATATGGCTACACCTTC.

This sequence joins TRBV11-3 and TRBJ2-2; TRBD2 matches at 7 bases. The length of the CDR3 is 12 residues. Trimming cost V 7 bases and J 6 bases; bases outside gene matches: 2. Germline V gene sequence: CDR1 SGHNT, CDR2 YENEEA. The DNA for the CDR3 is TGTGCCAGCAATGGGGGGGCCGGGGAGCTGTTTTTT. Translated, it gives CASNGGAGELFF.